These 32 T cell receptor beta chains came from one sample sequenced in a study of T cells in Graves' hyperthyroidism and ophthalmopathy. RNA transcripts yielded amplified TCR beta CDR3 regions. Using the HTBI primer set, a first-round RT-PCR was run on the TCR CDR3. TCRdb processed the multiplex PCR reads anew with MiXCR; each CDR3 protein has one entry. The profile shows over 350,000 distinct CDR3 sequences, approximately 17% of them singletons. The sequencing input was blood. All receptors come from a man younger than 35 with Graves' ophthalmopathy.

The genes are TRBV27 and TRBJ1-1; no firm D call. The length of the CDR3 is 14 residues. V lost 2 bases and J lost 4, with 11 bases in between. The germline V gene encodes CDR1 MNHEY and CDR2 SMNVEV (reference sequence). The CDR3 here is CASSLVGRSTEAFF. The CDR3 bases are TGTGCCAGCAGTTTAGTAGGGCGAAGCACTGAAGCTTTCTTT.

This clonotype has at least ten counts. J is TRBJ1-5 and V is TRBV20-1; 7 bases match TRBD1. The germline gives CDR1 DFQATT, CDR2 SNEGSKA (reference sequence). V trimming: 1 base; J trimming: 1 base; junction bases outside the gene matches: 7. The CDR3 contains 16 residues. The CDR3 DNA reads TGCAGTGCTAGAGCTGTCGGACAGGCCAGCAATCAGCCCCAGCATTTT. Its translation: CSARAVGQASNQPQHF.

This clonotype was found a few times. The rearrangement joins TRBV20-1 to TRBJ1-6; D remains ambiguous. Trimming took off 1 base at V and 7 bases at J, with 11 bases between the two ends. The CDR3 consists of 14 residues. Germline CDR1 reads DFQATT; CDR2 reads SNEGSKA (reference sequence). CDR3 loop: CSARVGMENSPLHF. As DNA, the CDR3 is TGCAGTGCTAGAGTGGGGATGGAGAATTCACCCCTCCACTTT.

This clonotype occurred many times. The rearrangement links TRBV24-1 to TRBJ1-5; D is perhaps TRBD1 (5 bases). Germline V gives CDR1 KGHDR, CDR2 SFDVKD. V shed 5 bases and J shed 0 bases, with 13 bases lying between them. This CDR3 has 16 residues. CDR3 protein: CATSGQVTASNQPQHF. The CDR3 DNA reads as TGTGCCACCAGTGGCCAGGTGACAGCTAGCAATCAGCCCCAGCATTTT.

This chain joins TRBV28 and TRBJ1-4; no firm D call. V was cut by 2 bases and J by 8 bases, with 9 bases left in between. The CDR3 is made up of 13 amino acids. Germline V CDR1 and CDR2: MDHEN, SYDVKM. CDR3 DNA sequence: TGTGCCAGCAGTTTAACGGGCCCCGAAAAACTGTTTTTT. This translates into CASSLTGPEKLFF.

The chain links TRBV11-2 to TRBJ2-7; TRBD1 matches at 9 bases. The junction had 12 bases not matched to a gene; V was cut back by 6 bases and J by 6 bases. The CDR3 loop spans 15 amino acids. CDR1 is SGHAT and CDR2 is FQNNGV in the germline V gene. As DNA, the CDR3 is TGTGCCAGCAGTTCGACCGGGACAGGGTTTAGCGAGCAGTACTTC. Protein sequence: CASSSTGTGFSEQYF.

In its sample, this clonotype was seen a few times. V gene TRBV29-1 combines with J gene TRBJ1-2; 9 bases match TRBD1. Germline assignment: CDR1 SQVTM and CDR2 ANQGSEA. This CDR3 comprises 15 residues. The trim removed 5 bases at V and 1 base at J, leaving 8 bases unmatched. This CDR3 reads CSVITGGFGNYGYTF. The CDR3 DNA reads TGCAGCGTTATAACAGGGGGCTTTGGTAACTATGGCTACACCTTC.

This clonotype was counted a single time. Since a much larger clone is just one base distant, this may be a read error. In this CDR3 the conserved last residue, phenylalanine or tryptophan, is missing, so a read error is likely. The chain links TRBV20-1 to TRBJ2-7; D remains ambiguous. The CDR3 is 14 amino acids. Germline-derived CDR1 and CDR2 are DFQATT and SNEGSKA (reference sequence). Trimming shortened V by 0 bases and J by 2 bases, and 11 bases separated the two germline ends. The CDR3 is CSARDLKETYEQYL. The CDR3, as DNA: TGCAGTGCTAGAGATCTAAAAGAGACCTACGAGCAGTACCTC.

This clonotype was observed many times. The gene calls are TRBV2 and TRBJ2-3; D is possibly TRBD1 (5 bases). CDR1 and CDR2 from the germline V gene are SNHLY and FYNNEI. V lost 5 bases and J lost 3, with 15 bases in between. The CDR3 consists of 15 residues. The CDR3, as DNA: TGTGCCAGCAGTCCCCCCGCAGGGAATACAGATACGCAGTATTTT. Its protein product is CASSPPAGNTDTQYF.

The chain is built from TRBV7-9 and TRBJ2-3, with TRBD2 matching 11 bases. J lost 4 bases, V lost 6 bases, and 12 bases had no gene match. There are 17 residues in the CDR3. Germline lookup yields CDR1 SEHNR and CDR2 FQNEAQ (reference sequence). CDR3 sequence: CASSRDSSGGRADTQYF. CDR3 sequence (DNA): TGTGCCAGCAGTCGGGACTCTAGCGGGGGGCGGGCAGATACGCAGTATTTT.

This clonotype was recorded a few times. The V and J genes are TRBV5-6 and TRBJ2-7; D is undetermined. The CDR3 has 13 residues. Germline-derived CDR1 and CDR2 are SGHDT and YYEEEE. With 2 bases removed from V and 3 bases from J, the gap between germline ends came to 9 bases. The CDR3 loop reads CASSFERNYEQYF. The CDR3 DNA is TGTGCCAGCAGCTTCGAAAGGAACTACGAGCAGTACTTC.

This clonotype has a handful of counts. This sequence joins TRBV20-1 and TRBJ2-1; D is possibly TRBD2 (5 bases). V lost 4 bases and J lost 0, with 10 bases in between. There are 14 residues in the CDR3. CDR1 and CDR2 (germline): DFQATT, SNEGSKA (reference sequence). Here the CDR3 DNA reads TGCAGTGCTATTCGGGGTACCTCCTACAATGAGCAGTTCTTC. Translation: CSAIRGTSYNEQFF.

This clonotype has only a few counts. The J gene is TRBJ2-5, the V gene TRBV7-3, with TRBD2 as a possible D gene (7 bases). CDR3 length: 12 amino acids. The V end was cut by 5 bases, the J end by 13 bases, with 17 bases between. CDR1 and CDR2 (germline): SGHTA, FQGTGA. CDR3 bases: TGTGCCAGCAGCCCGGAGGGGGGGCGCCTGTACTTC. It codes for CASSPEGGRLYF.

There are a few counts of this clonotype. V and J are TRBV6-2 or TRBV6-3 and TRBJ1-4; the D gene is possibly TRBD1 (6 bases). CDR1 and CDR2 (germline): MNHEY, SVGEGT. Trimming cost V 7 bases and J 14 bases, with 20 bases left between them. This CDR3 spans 13 amino acids. In nucleotides, the CDR3 is TGTGCCAGCAAGGGGGGTGGCCGTCCGGTCCTGTTTTTT. Translated, it gives CASKGGGRPVLFF.

The chain's CDR3 is CASSVEGLATYEQYF. CDR3 DNA sequence: TGTGCCAGCAGTGTAGAGGGACTAGCCACCTACGAGCAGTACTTC. The J gene is TRBJ2-7, the V gene TRBV2; 9 bases are a match to TRBD2. The CDR3 covers 15 residues. From germline, CDR1 is SNHLY and CDR2 FYNNEI. V shed 4 bases, J shed 2 bases, and the junction held 6 bases outside the gene matches.

A few counts support this clonotype. The chain combines TRBV18 with TRBJ2-7; the D gene is possibly TRBD1 (7 bases). The V end lost 6 bases, the J end lost 2 bases, and 11 bases lay between the germline ends. Germline-derived CDR1 and CDR2 are KGHSH and LQKENI. CDR3 length equals 13 residues. CDR3 in amino acids: CASSRDRTYEQYF. As DNA, the CDR3 is TGTGCCAGCTCGCGGGACAGAACCTACGAGCAGTACTTC.

This clonotype was found many times. The chain has TRBV7-2 and TRBJ2-3; 9 bases are shared with TRBD2. V dropped 1 base and J dropped 0; count of bases not matched to a gene: 5. The CDR3 sequence is 17 residues long. Per the germline V gene, CDR1 is SGHTA and CDR2 is FQGNSA. CDR3 coding DNA: TGTGCCAGCAGCTTAGTAGCGACTAGCGGTAGCACAGATACGCAGTATTTT. Translation: CASSLVATSGSTDTQYF.

The V and J genes are TRBV9 and TRBJ1-4; TRBD1 is a possible D gene (6 bases). The CDR3 covers 15 residues. V was trimmed by 0 bases and J by 8 bases, leaving 14 bases between them. CDR1 is SGDLS and CDR2 is YYNGEE in the germline V gene. The CDR3 protein is CASSVGGGAREKLFF. The DNA for the CDR3 is TGTGCCAGCAGCGTAGGCGGGGGCGCGAGGGAAAAACTGTTTTTT.

V and J are TRBV2 and TRBJ2-5, with 10 bases aligning to TRBD2. This CDR3 is built from 14 residues. Looked up from germline, CDR1 is SNHLY and CDR2 is FYNNEI. The J segment lost 3 bases and the V segment lost 6 bases, leaving 4 bases of the junction unmatched. The CDR3 DNA reads as TGTGCCAGCAGGATTCTAGCGGGGGAAGAGACCCAGTACTTC. This codes for CASRILAGEETQYF.

This clonotype was seen at least ten times. The chain employs TRBV27 and TRBJ2-7; the D call may be TRBD1 or TRBD2 (5 bases each). This CDR3 is built from 14 residues. V was clipped by 6 bases and J by 2 bases, with 14 bases between them. In germline, CDR1 is MNHEY, CDR2 SMNVEV (reference sequence). CDR3 nucleotide sequence: TGTGCCAGCAGCCGGGACCCACGCGCCTACGAGCAGTACTTC. It is translated as CASSRDPRAYEQYF.

The gene calls are TRBV6-1 and TRBJ2-2; TRBD1 matches at 8 bases. The junction had 16 bases not matched to a gene; V was cut back by 5 bases and J by 8 bases. Germline V gene sequence: CDR1 MNHNS, CDR2 SASEGT. CDR3 length equals 17 residues. The CDR3 DNA reads TGTGCCAGCAGTTATACATTTGTGACAGGGGCTCGAGGGGAGCTGTTTTTT. Protein sequence: CASSYTFVTGARGELFF.

The gene calls are TRBV3-1 and TRBJ2-7, with TRBD1 identical over 7 bases. The germline CDR1 and CDR2 sequences are LGHDT and YNNKEL (reference sequence). The CDR3 runs to 16 residues. The ends lost 2 bases at V and 0 bases at J; junction bases unmatched: 7. The DNA for the CDR3 is TGTGCCAGCAGCCAAAGCCGCCGGGACAGCTCCTACGAGCAGTACTTC. Amino acids: CASSQSRRDSSYEQYF.

The rearrangement joins TRBV7-2 to TRBJ1-3; D ambiguous. Trimming left V 6 bases short and J 0 bases short, with 12 bases between. The CDR3 sequence is 15 residues long. Germline V gene data show CDR1 as SGHTA and CDR2 as FQGNSA. The CDR3 sequence: CASSFSTYSGNTIYF. In DNA form, the CDR3 reads TGTGCCAGCAGTTTTAGTACTTACTCTGGAAACACCATATATTTT.

The chain recombines TRBV2 with TRBJ1-4; no definite D call. The CDR3 runs 14 residues. Germline V gene lookup returns CDR1 SNHLY and CDR2 FYNNEI. Trimming took 3 bases from V and 5 from J, leaving 10 bases between them. As DNA, the CDR3 is TGTGCCAGCAGTGACACGGGATTGAATGAAAAACTGTTTTTT. The encoded protein is CASSDTGLNEKLFF.

The chain joins TRBV4-1 to TRBJ2-3; 8 nucleotides agree with TRBD2. Germline CDR1 MGHRA, CDR2 YSYEKL. The V segment lost 2 bases and the J segment 6 bases; nucleotides outside the gene matches: 10. The CDR3 length is 16 residues. The CDR3 sequence: CASSQPRRGGRDTQYF. The CDR3 region has the DNA TGCGCCAGCAGCCAACCCCGTCGGGGGGGCCGGGATACGCAGTATTTT.

This clonotype was seen at least ten times. CDR3 nucleotide sequence: TGCGCCAGCAGGGGCGGGACCAATGAGCAGTTCTTC. This encodes CASRGGTNEQFF. The chain links TRBV5-1 to TRBJ2-1; possible D gene TRBD2, 6 bases. The CDR3 consists of 12 residues. Germline assignment: CDR1 SGHRS and CDR2 YFSETQ. V was pared by 5 bases and J by 6 bases, with 9 bases between.

This chain links TRBV13 with TRBJ1-3; D is possibly TRBD1 (6 bases). The CDR3 has 15 residues. The germline V gene encodes CDR1 PRHDT and CDR2 FYEKMQ (reference sequence). V was cut by 8 bases and J by 0 bases, with 14 bases left in between. For the CDR3, the DNA is TGTGCCAGCGCCGGGGGGCTTCTCTCTGGAAACACCATATATTTT. It translates to CASAGGLLSGNTIYF.

This clonotype turned up a few times. The chain couples TRBV13 to TRBJ1-6, with TRBD1 matching over 8 bases. Germline CDR1 PRHDT, CDR2 FYEKMQ (reference sequence). Germline trimming cut 5 bases from V and 10 bases from J; bases unmatched to any gene: 4. The CDR3 runs 13 residues. CDR3 sequence reads: CASSLDRGSPLHF. The CDR3 DNA is TGTGCCAGCAGCCTAGACAGGGGATCACCCCTCCACTTT. Full variable domain (outside the CDR3, taken from reference TRBV13 and TRBJ1-6): AAGVIQSPRHLIKEKRETATLKCYPIPRHDTVYWYQQGPGQDPQFLISFYEKMQSDKGSIPDRFSAQQFSDYHSELNMSSLELGDSALYFCASSLDRGSPLHFGNGTRLTVT.

This clonotype has just a few counts. The genes are TRBV12-3 or TRBV12-4 and TRBJ2-2; TRBD2 might be the D (6 bases). V was trimmed by 3 bases and J by 7 bases, leaving 15 bases between them. The CDR3 is 15 residues long. CDR3 bases: TGTGCCAGCAGTTTCGGAGGGTCTCTCAGCGGGGAGCTGTTTTTT. Amino acids: CASSFGGSLSGELFF.

The chain employs TRBV27 and TRBJ1-3, with 7 bases aligning to TRBD1. The CDR3 sequence is 18 residues long. Germline-derived CDR1 and CDR2 are MNHEY and SMNVEV (reference sequence). After removal of 5 bases from V and 0 bases from J, the junction contained 13 bases not matched to a gene. The CDR3 DNA sequence: TGTGCCAGCAGTGCCTCGACAGGGACTGGATTCTCTGGAAACACCATATATTTT. This gives the protein CASSASTGTGFSGNTIYF.

The chain joins TRBV3-1 to TRBJ2-1; 8 bases are shared with TRBD2. V was pared by 0 bases and J by 9 bases, with 10 bases of the junction left unmatched. This CDR3 comprises 16 residues. The germline V gene encodes CDR1 LGHDT and CDR2 YNNKEL (reference sequence). CDR3 in DNA: TGTGCCAGCAGCCAAGATCGAGTAGCGGGGTGGGGTGAGCAGTTCTTC. Residues: CASSQDRVAGWGEQFF.

This clonotype was seen repeatedly, ten times or more. The chain carries TRBV27 and TRBJ1-2; 10 positions match TRBD1. The CDR3 totals 15 residues. CDR1 is MNHEY and CDR2 is SMNVEV in the germline V gene (reference sequence). V was pared by 3 bases and J by 4 bases, with 5 bases of the junction left unmatched. The CDR3 loop is CASSLGTGAGYGYTF. For the CDR3, the DNA is TGTGCCAGCAGTTTGGGGACAGGGGCGGGCTATGGCTACACCTTC.